This T cell receptor beta chain is drawn from a study of identical twins. This clonotype was detected a few times. TCRdb reanalysed the 5' RACE reads using MiXCR and keeps one entry per CDR3 protein. The sample has under 900,000 distinct CDR3 sequences, more than 9% seen once; the top ten hold around 1.6%. The CDR3 is made up of 14 amino acids. Germline values: CDR1 SGDLS, CDR2 YYNGEE. Unmatched junction bases numbered 2, after V lost 4 bases and J lost 0 bases. There were only healthy Caucasians among the donors. The sample was also linked to a second study, of yellow fever vaccine responses in identical twins.

Sequencing used PBMCs. The TCR originated in a woman aged 18-29 years in good health. The rearrangement joins TRBV9 to TRBJ2-3; 7 bases are a match to TRBD1. The CDR3 nucleotides read TGTGCCAGCAGCAAGGGGGCTAGCACAGATACGCAGTATTTT. Residues: CASSKGASTDTQYF.